This entry lists 24 T cell receptor beta chains sequenced from one sample in a study of T cell responses to AZD1222 COVID-19 vaccine. Measured with immunoSEQ multiplex PCR; TCRdb has only the in-frame clones, and not every one. The sample carries around 140,000 clones, 90% to 95% recorded once. Here the sequenced sample was peripheral blood, taken 28 days after the second AZD1222 dose. The receptors originated from an adult who received the AZD1222 COVID-19 vaccine.

The gene calls are TRBV7-2 and TRBJ2-5; 9 bases map to TRBD1. The germline CDR1 and CDR2 sequences are SGHTA and FQGNSA. J lost 7 bases, V lost 6 bases, and 12 bases had no gene match. The CDR3 length is 15 residues. The CDR3: CASSLRGTGWATQYF. In nucleotides, the CDR3 is TGTGCCAGCAGTCTCAGAGGGACAGGGTGGGCGACCCAGTACTTC.

This chain connects TRBV4-3 to TRBJ1-2, with D unclear. Trimming pared 0 bases from V and 5 bases from J, leaving 7 bases between. Germline lookup yields CDR1 LGHNA and CDR2 YSLEER. This CDR3 is 13 amino acids long. CDR3 nucleotides: TGCGCCAGCAGCCAAGATACCAGTTATGGCTACACCTTC. The encoded protein is CASSQDTSYGYTF.

This clone has a handful of counts. The chain joins TRBV4-3 to TRBJ1-5; maybe TRBD1 (6 bases). This CDR3 contains 15 residues. Deletions cut 4 bases from V and 5 bases from J, with 15 bases between. CDR1 and CDR2 (germline): LGHNA, YSLEER. CDR3 DNA: TGCGCCAGCAGCCCCGACCCAGGGGTGGATCAGCCCCAGCATTTT. Translating gives CASSPDPGVDQPQHF.

This clone was counted a single time. The gene calls are TRBV9 and TRBJ1-3, with D possibly matching TRBD1 (5 bases). This CDR3 comprises 16 residues. In germline, CDR1 is SGDLS, CDR2 YYNGEE. The V end was cut by 2 bases, the J end by 0 bases, with 12 bases between. This CDR3 reads CASSVRTLNSGNTIYF. As DNA, the CDR3 is TGTGCCAGCAGCGTCCGGACACTAAACTCTGGAAACACCATATATTTT.

The rearrangement uses TRBV19 and TRBJ2-7; a possible D gene is TRBD1 (6 bases). The CDR3 length is 17 residues. V lost 4 bases to trimming and J lost 6 bases, with 25 bases between them. Germline-derived CDR1 and CDR2 are LNHDA and SQIVND (reference sequence). In DNA form, the CDR3 reads TGTGCCAGTAGTACCGATAGACAGGCCTCCTCCTCGGGCGAGCAGTACTTC. Translated: CASSTDRQASSSGEQYF.

For the CDR3, the DNA is TGTGCCAGCAGCGACGGGTACTATGGCTACACCTTC. Protein product: CASSDGYYGYTF. J is TRBJ1-2 and V is TRBV27; D is unresolved. Germline lookup yields CDR1 MNHEY and CDR2 SMNVEV (reference sequence). Between the trimmed V and J ends, which lost 6 bases and 3 bases, there was a span of 8 bases. This CDR3 region has 12 residues.

As for this clone: This CDR3 is also generated by other DNA sequences in the sample. This rearrangement joins TRBV7-2 to TRBJ1-5; D ambiguous. Deletions cut 8 bases from V and 1 base from J, with 6 bases between. The CDR3 extends over 12 amino acids. Germline V lookup: CDR1 SGHTA, CDR2 FQGNSA. The CDR3 protein is CASSRSNQPQHF. The CDR3 DNA follows: TGTGCCAGCTCTAGAAGCAATCAGCCCCAGCATTTT.

This clone was seen more than once but under ten times. The chain employs TRBV21-1 and TRBJ1-2; the table's TRBD1 call for D was not verified on the DNA. TRBV21-1 constitutes a pseudogene. CDR3 size: 19 residues. CDR3 loop: CASSKTLPYRGQPNYGYTF. DNA for the CDR3: TGTGCCAGCAGCAAAACGCTCCCATACCGAGGACAGCCTAACTATGGCTACACCTTC.

The chain recombines TRBV19 with TRBJ2-1; the D gene is possibly TRBD2 (6 bases). Between the trimmed V and J ends, which lost 5 bases and 4 bases, there was a span of 9 bases. The CDR3 totals 13 residues. The germline V gene encodes CDR1 LNHDA and CDR2 SQIVND (reference sequence). The CDR3 spells CASSLALYNEQFF. The CDR3 bases are TGTGCCAGTAGTCTAGCGCTTTACAATGAGCAGTTCTTC.

The chain carries TRBV19 and TRBJ2-3, with D perhaps TRBD2 (6 bases). Germline V gene data show CDR1 as LNHDA and CDR2 as SQIVND (reference sequence). Trimming left V 6 bases short and J 2 bases short, with 21 bases between. This CDR3 is built from 17 residues. Written as DNA, the CDR3 is TGTGCCAGTAGGCCCGGCGGGGCAGCGGAGAACACAGATACGCAGTATTTT. Amino acid sequence: CASRPGGAAENTDTQYF.

V gene TRBV7-2 combines with J gene TRBJ2-7; the D is unclear. This CDR3 has 14 amino acids. Germline V gene lookup returns CDR1 SGHTA and CDR2 FQGNSA. The V end was cut by 5 bases, the J end by 5 bases, with 16 bases between. The CDR3 reads CASSPLGESDEQYF. The CDR3 DNA is TGTGCCAGCAGCCCCCTTGGAGAGTCCGACGAGCAGTACTTC.

The chain recombines TRBV5-6 with TRBJ2-7; either TRBD1 or TRBD2 may supply D (5 bases each). V was shortened by 2 bases and J by 2 bases, with 14 bases between the two germline ends. The CDR3 is 15 residues long. Germline-derived CDR1 and CDR2 are SGHDT and YYEEEE. The CDR3, as DNA: TGTGCCAGCAGCTTCCGGGACGGGGATACCTACGAGCAGTACTTC. Protein sequence: CASSFRDGDTYEQYF.

The CDR3 protein is CASSLRTGESNVLTF. Here the CDR3 DNA reads TGCGCCAGCAGCTTGAGGACAGGGGAGTCCAACGTCCTGACTTTC. The V call is TRBV5-1, the J call TRBJ2-6, with 9 bases lining up with TRBD1. The germline CDR1 and CDR2 sequences are SGHRS and YFSETQ. Trimming cost V 1 base and J 8 bases; bases outside gene matches: 4. This CDR3 comprises 15 residues.

The chain has TRBV7-8 and TRBJ1-5, with D perhaps TRBD1 (6 bases). The CDR3 has 14 amino acids. Germline assignment: CDR1 SGHVS and CDR2 FQNEAQ. Trimming took off 2 bases at V and 2 bases at J, with 7 bases between the two ends. In DNA form, the CDR3 reads TGTGCCAGCAGCTTACCAGGGGGCAATCAGCCCCAGCATTTT. This gives the protein CASSLPGGNQPQHF.

The V and J genes are TRBV9 and TRBJ2-7; 10 bases fit TRBD2. CDR1 is SGDLS and CDR2 is YYNGEE in the germline V gene. Unmatched junction bases numbered 3, after V lost 0 bases and J lost 0 bases. The CDR3 totals 16 residues. CDR3 DNA sequence: TGTGCCAGCAGCGTAGGAGAGCGGGAGGGCTCCTACGAGCAGTACTTC. As protein: CASSVGEREGSYEQYF.

V is TRBV12-5 and J is TRBJ1-1; D unresolved. V lost 7 bases and J lost 2, with 11 bases in between. Germline V gives CDR1 LGHNT, CDR2 FRNRAP. This CDR3 has 13 amino acids. The CDR3, as DNA: TGTGCTAGTGCCGAACTAATTAACACTGAAGCTTTCTTT. Translation gives CASAELINTEAFF.

This CDR3 is CASSPTGGAPLGAFF. CDR3 bases: TGTGCCAGCAGCCCGACAGGGGGCGCCCCCTTGGGAGCTTTCTTT. The gene calls are TRBV5-6 and TRBJ1-1, with TRBD1 identical over 10 bases. Per germline, CDR1 SGHDT and CDR2 YYEEEE. J was trimmed by 10 bases and V by 4 bases; bases with no gene match: 13. The length of the CDR3 is 15 residues.

This chain links TRBV18 with TRBJ2-7; no clear D gene. Germline CDR1 reads KGHSH; CDR2 reads LQKENI. Trimming removed 3 bases from V and 9 bases from J, with 15 bases in between. The CDR3 sequence is 13 residues long. CDR3 DNA: TGTGCCAGCTCACCCCAAGGACGTTCGGGGCAGTACTTC. The encoded protein is CASSPQGRSGQYF. Using reference TRBV18 and TRBJ2-7 for the parts outside the CDR3, the full variable domain is NAGVMQNPRHLVRRRGQEARLRCSPMKGHSHVYWYRQLPEEGLKFMVYLQKENIIDESGMPKERFSAEFPKEGPSILRIQQVVRGDSAAYFCASSPQGRSGQYFGPGTRLTVT.

The chain employs TRBV6-5 and TRBJ1-6; 11 bases fit TRBD1. CDR3 length equals 15 residues. Germline values: CDR1 MNHEY, CDR2 SVGAGI. V lost 6 bases to trimming and J lost 7 bases; unmatched junction nucleotides: 5. The CDR3: CASRSGTGGNSPLHF. CDR3 DNA: TGTGCCAGCAGATCCGGGACAGGGGGGAATTCACCCCTCCACTTT.

The chain combines TRBV21-1 with TRBJ1-2. TRBV21-1 is a pseudogene. The CDR3 is 15 residues long. The CDR3 loop is CASSKEAWWSYGYTF. Written as DNA, the CDR3 is TGTGCCAGCAGCAAAGAGGCTTGGTGGAGCTATGGCTACACCTTC.

The chain combines TRBV14 with TRBJ1-1; no clear D gene. The germline CDR1 and CDR2 sequences are SGHDN and FVKESK. The CDR3 has 13 amino acids. V was cut by 3 bases and J by 10 bases, with 15 bases left in between. The CDR3, as DNA: TGTGCCAGCAGCCAGGGATGGTTCGAGGTAGCTTTCTTT. Its protein product is CASSQGWFEVAFF.

CDR3 in amino acids: CASSYYEGRSNEKLFF. For the CDR3, the DNA is TGTGCCAGCAGTTACTATGAGGGGCGTTCTAATGAAAAACTGTTTTTT. The J gene is TRBJ1-4, the V gene TRBV6-6, with D possibly TRBD1 on 5 matching bases. CDR3 size: 16 residues. CDR1 is MNHNY and CDR2 is SVGAGI in the germline V gene (reference sequence). The V end was cut by 1 base, the J end by 3 bases, with 12 bases between.

CDR3 coding DNA: TGTGCCAGCTTGGGACAGGACTACGAGCAGTACTTC. Translating it yields CASLGQDYEQYF. The chain recombines TRBV5-4 with TRBJ2-7, with TRBD1 matching over 8 bases. The CDR3 consists of 12 residues. Germline loops: CDR1 SGHNT, CDR2 YYREEE (reference sequence). V gave up 7 bases and J gave up 3 bases; unmatched junction bases: 3.

The genes are TRBV11-1 and TRBJ2-5; TRBD2 matches at 9 bases. Trimming cost V 3 bases and J 1 base; bases outside gene matches: 6. This CDR3 contains 16 residues. Germline V gene lookup returns CDR1 SGHAT and CDR2 FQDESV (reference sequence). The CDR3 coding sequence is TGTGCCAGCAGCTTTCGGGTAGCGGGAGTCCAAGAGACCCAGTACTTC. It is translated as CASSFRVAGVQETQYF.